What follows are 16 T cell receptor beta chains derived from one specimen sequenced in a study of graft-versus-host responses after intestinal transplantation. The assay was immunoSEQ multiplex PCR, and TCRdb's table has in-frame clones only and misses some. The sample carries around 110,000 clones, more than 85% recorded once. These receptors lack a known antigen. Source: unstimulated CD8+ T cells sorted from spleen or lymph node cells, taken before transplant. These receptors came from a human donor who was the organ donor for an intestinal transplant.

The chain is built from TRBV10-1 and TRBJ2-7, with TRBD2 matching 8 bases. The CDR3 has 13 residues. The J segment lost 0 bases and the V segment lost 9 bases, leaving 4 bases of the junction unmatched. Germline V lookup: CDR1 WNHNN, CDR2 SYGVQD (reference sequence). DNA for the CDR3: TGCGCCAGTTCTAGCGGGTCCTCCTACGAGCAGTACTTC. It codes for CASSSGSSYEQYF.

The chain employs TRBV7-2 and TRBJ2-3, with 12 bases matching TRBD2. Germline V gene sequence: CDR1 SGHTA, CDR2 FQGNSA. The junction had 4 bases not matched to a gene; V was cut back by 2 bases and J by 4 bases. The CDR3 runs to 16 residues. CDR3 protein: CASSLLAGGPPDTQYF. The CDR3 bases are TGTGCCAGCAGCTTACTAGCGGGAGGGCCCCCAGATACGCAGTATTTT.

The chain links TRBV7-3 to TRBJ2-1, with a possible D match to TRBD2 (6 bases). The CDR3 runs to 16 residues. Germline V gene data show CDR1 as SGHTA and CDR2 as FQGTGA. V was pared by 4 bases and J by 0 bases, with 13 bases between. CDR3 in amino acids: CASSSTGGSSYNEQFF. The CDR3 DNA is TGTGCCAGCAGCTCTACCGGGGGAAGCTCCTACAATGAGCAGTTCTTC.

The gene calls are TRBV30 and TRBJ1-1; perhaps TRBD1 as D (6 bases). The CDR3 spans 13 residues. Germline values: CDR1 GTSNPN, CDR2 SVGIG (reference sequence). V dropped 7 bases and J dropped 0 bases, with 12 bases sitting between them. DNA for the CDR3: TGTGCCTCCTCGGACAGCCTGAACACTGAAGCTTTCTTT. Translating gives CASSDSLNTEAFF.

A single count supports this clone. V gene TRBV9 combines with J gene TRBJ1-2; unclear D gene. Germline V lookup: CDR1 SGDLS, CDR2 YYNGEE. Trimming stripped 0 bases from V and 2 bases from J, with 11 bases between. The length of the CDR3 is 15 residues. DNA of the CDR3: TGTGCCAGCAGCGTAGGGGTGCCATGGAACTATGGCTACACCTTC. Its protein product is CASSVGVPWNYGYTF.

CDR3 in DNA: TGTGCCAGCAGTTTCCTGTCGGACACAGATACGCAGTATTTT. Encoded protein: CASSFLSDTDTQYF. The genes are TRBV27 and TRBJ2-3, with D hard to call. This CDR3 comprises 14 residues. V shed 3 bases and J shed 2 bases, with 9 bases lying between them. From germline, CDR1 is MNHEY and CDR2 SMNVEV (reference sequence).

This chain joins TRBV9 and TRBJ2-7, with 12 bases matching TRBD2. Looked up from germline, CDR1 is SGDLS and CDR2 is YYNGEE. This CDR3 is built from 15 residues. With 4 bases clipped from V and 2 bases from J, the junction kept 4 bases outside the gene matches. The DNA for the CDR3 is TGTGCCAGCAGCCCGACTAGCGGGAGCACCTACGAGCAGTACTTC. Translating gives CASSPTSGSTYEQYF.

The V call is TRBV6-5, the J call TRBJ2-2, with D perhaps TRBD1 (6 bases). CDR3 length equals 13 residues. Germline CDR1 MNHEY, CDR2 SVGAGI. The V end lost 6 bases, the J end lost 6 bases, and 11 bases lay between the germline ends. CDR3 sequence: CASSNRAAGELFF. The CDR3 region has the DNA TGTGCCAGCAGCAACAGGGCCGCCGGGGAGCTGTTTTTT.

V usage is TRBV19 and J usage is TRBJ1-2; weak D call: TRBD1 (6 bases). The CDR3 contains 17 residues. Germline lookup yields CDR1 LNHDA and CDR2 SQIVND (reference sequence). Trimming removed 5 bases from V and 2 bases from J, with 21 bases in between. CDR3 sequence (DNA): TGTGCCAGTAGTGGGGACGGGACACATTCAGGGAACTATGGCTACACCTTC. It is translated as CASSGDGTHSGNYGYTF.

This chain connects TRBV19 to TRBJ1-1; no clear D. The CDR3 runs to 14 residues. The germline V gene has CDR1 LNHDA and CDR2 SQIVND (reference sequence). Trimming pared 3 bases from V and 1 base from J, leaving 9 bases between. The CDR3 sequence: CASSIWGGNTEAFF. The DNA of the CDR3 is TGTGCCAGTAGTATTTGGGGAGGGAACACTGAAGCTTTCTTT.

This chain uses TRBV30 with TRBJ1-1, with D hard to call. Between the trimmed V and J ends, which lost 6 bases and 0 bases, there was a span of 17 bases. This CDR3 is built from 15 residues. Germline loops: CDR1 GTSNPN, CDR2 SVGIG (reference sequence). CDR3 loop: CACQDRSLMNTEAFF. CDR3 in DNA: TGTGCCTGTCAGGACCGATCTCTTATGAACACTGAAGCTTTCTTT.

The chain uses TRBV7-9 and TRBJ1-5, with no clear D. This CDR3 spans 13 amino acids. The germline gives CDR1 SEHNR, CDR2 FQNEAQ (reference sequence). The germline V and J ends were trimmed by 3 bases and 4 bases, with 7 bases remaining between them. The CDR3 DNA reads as TGTGCCAGCAGCTTGGGTCATAATCAGCCCCAGCATTTT. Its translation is CASSLGHNQPQHF.

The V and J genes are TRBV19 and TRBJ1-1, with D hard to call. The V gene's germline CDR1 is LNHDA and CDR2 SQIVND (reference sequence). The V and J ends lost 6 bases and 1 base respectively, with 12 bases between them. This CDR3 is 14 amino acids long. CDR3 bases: TGTGCCAGTAGCGGATTCAATGGGAACACTGAAGCTTTCTTT. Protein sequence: CASSGFNGNTEAFF.

CDR3 nucleotides: TGTGCCAGCAGTCTAGGTGGGACATCTGGGGCCAACGTCCTGACTTTC. Protein product: CASSLGGTSGANVLTF. The V gene is TRBV28, the J gene TRBJ2-6; D is possibly TRBD1 (6 bases). The CDR3 extends over 16 amino acids. Germline V gives CDR1 MDHEN, CDR2 SYDVKM. Trimming shortened V by 5 bases and J by 1 base, and 12 bases separated the two germline ends.

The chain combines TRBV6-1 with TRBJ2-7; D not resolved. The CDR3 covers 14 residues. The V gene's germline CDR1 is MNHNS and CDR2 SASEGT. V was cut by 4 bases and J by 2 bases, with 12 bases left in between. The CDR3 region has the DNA TGTGCCAGCAGTGCGGCGTTATGGGCCTACGAGCAGTACTTC. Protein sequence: CASSAALWAYEQYF.

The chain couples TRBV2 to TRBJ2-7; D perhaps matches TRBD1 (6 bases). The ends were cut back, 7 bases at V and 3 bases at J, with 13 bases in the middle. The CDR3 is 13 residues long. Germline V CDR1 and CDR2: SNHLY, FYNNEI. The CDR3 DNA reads TGTGCCAGCACCGACCTACAGGGCTACGAGCAGTACTTC. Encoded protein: CASTDLQGYEQYF.